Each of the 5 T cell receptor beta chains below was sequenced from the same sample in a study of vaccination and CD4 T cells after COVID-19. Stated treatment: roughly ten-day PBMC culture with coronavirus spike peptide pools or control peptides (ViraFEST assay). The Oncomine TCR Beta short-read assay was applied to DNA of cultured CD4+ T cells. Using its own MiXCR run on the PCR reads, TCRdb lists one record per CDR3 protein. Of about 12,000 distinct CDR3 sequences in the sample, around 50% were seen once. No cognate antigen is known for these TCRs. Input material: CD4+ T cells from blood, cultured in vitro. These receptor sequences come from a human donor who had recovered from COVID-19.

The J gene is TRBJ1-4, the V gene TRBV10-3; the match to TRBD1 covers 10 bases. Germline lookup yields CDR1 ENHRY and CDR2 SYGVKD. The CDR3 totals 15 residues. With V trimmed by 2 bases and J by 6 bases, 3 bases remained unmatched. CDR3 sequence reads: CAISEGQGVDEKLFF. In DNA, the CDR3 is TGTGCCATCAGTGAGGGACAGGGGGTAGATGAAAAACTGTTTTTT.

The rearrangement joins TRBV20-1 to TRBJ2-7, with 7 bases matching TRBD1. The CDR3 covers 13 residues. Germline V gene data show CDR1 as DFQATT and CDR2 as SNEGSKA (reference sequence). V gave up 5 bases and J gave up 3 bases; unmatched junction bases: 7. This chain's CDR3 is CSAPGRQGYEQYF. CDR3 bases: TGCAGTGCTCCAGGCCGACAGGGCTACGAGCAGTACTTC.

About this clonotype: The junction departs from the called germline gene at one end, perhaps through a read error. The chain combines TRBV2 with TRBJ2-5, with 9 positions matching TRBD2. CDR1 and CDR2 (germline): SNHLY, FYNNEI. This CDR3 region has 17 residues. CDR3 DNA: TGTACCAGCAGTGGGACCGAGTGGACTAGCGTACAAGAGACCCAGTACTTC. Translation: CTSSGTEWTSVQETQYF.

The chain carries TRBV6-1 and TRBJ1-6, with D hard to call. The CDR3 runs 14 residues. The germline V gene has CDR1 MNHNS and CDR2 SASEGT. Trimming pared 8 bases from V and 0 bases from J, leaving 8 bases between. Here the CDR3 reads CASGQSSYNSPLHF. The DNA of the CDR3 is TGTGCCAGCGGTCAGAGCTCCTATAATTCACCCCTCCACTTT.

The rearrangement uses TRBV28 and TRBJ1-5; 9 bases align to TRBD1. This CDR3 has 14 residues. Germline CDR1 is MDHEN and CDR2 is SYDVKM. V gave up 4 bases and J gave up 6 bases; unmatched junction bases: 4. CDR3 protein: CASSSGQGAQPQHF. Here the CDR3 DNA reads TGTGCCAGCAGTTCGGGACAGGGAGCTCAGCCCCAGCATTTT. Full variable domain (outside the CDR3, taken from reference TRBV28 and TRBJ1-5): DVKVTQSSRYLVKRTGEKVFLECVQDMDHENMFWYRQDPGLGLRLIYFSYDVKMKEKGDIPEGYSVSREKKERFSLILESASTNQTSMYLCASSSGQGAQPQHFGDGTRLSIL.